These 19 T cell receptor beta chains came from one sample sequenced in a study of blood T cell repertoires in COVID-19. Method: immunoSEQ multiplex PCR; TCRdb's copy keeps in-frame clones and lacks some. The data contain fewer than 250,000 clones, roughly 84% of them seen just once; the ten biggest clones take up about 6.6%. The sample taken for sequencing was PBMCs or T cells enriched from blood (not recorded which). The source is a woman in her thirties or forties who had recovered from COVID-19.

In DNA form, the CDR3 reads TGTGCCAGCAGCTTCCGGACAGGGGATAACTATGGCTACACCTTC. Protein: CASSFRTGDNYGYTF. This chain uses TRBV3-1 (or the pseudogene TRBV3-2) with TRBJ1-2; 9 bases are a match to TRBD1. CDR3 length: 15 amino acids. The V segment lost 5 bases and the J segment 1 base; nucleotides outside the gene matches: 5. CDR1 is LGHDT and CDR2 is YNNKEL in the germline V gene (reference sequence).

DNA for the CDR3: TGTGCCATCAGAGATCCCGGGACAGGAGCACCAAGGAGCGAGCAGTACTTC. Its protein product is CAIRDPGTGAPRSEQYF. This chain joins TRBV10-3 and TRBJ2-7; 8 bases line up with TRBD1. V gave up 6 bases and J gave up 6 bases; unmatched junction bases: 19. Germline V CDR1 and CDR2: ENHRY, SYGVKD. CDR3 length equals 17 residues.

The chain couples TRBV4-3 to TRBJ1-2, with D possibly matching TRBD1 (6 bases). The CDR3 extends over 15 amino acids. Germline CDR1 reads LGHNA; CDR2 reads YSLEER. Trimming stripped 1 base from V and 2 bases from J, with 11 bases between. The CDR3 bases are TGCGCCAGCAGCCAAGGAGGGGGTACCAACTATGGCTACACCTTC. This gives the protein CASSQGGGTNYGYTF.

The chain is built from TRBV5-1 and TRBJ2-2, with TRBD2 matching 11 bases. The trim removed 0 bases at V and 8 bases at J, leaving 9 bases unmatched. This CDR3 has 17 residues. Germline-derived CDR1 and CDR2 are SGHRS and YFSETQ. CDR3 nucleotides: TGCGCCAGCAGCTTGGTAGCGGGAGGGCCCAGTTCGGGGGAGCTGTTTTTT. The encoded protein is CASSLVAGGPSSGELFF.

The J gene is TRBJ2-3, the V gene TRBV18, with TRBD2 matching 9 bases. Trimming cost V 2 bases and J 5 bases; bases outside gene matches: 5. CDR3 length: 15 residues. Germline CDR1 is KGHSH and CDR2 is LQKENI. CDR3 in amino acids: CASSPLAGVEDTQYF. DNA for the CDR3: TGTGCCAGCTCACCATTAGCGGGAGTCGAAGATACGCAGTATTTT. Looking up the rest from reference TRBV18 and TRBJ2-3 gives the full variable domain: NAGVMQNPRHLVRRRGQEARLRCSPMKGHSHVYWYRQLPEEGLKFMVYLQKENIIDESGMPKERFSAEFPKEGPSILRIQQVVRGDSAAYFCASSPLAGVEDTQYFGPGTRLTVL.

The rearrangement joins TRBV28 to TRBJ1-1, with 7 bases that match TRBD1. This CDR3 is built from 16 residues. Trimming cost V 2 bases and J 0 bases; bases outside gene matches: 6. Germline CDR1 MDHEN, CDR2 SYDVKM. CDR3 DNA: TGTGCCAGCAGTTTAACAGGGGCCACCATGAACACTGAAGCTTTCTTT. Translating it yields CASSLTGATMNTEAFF.

There are a few counts of this clone. The genes are TRBV27 and TRBJ1-2; weak D call: TRBD1 (6 bases). The CDR3 sequence is 14 residues long. Germline loops: CDR1 MNHEY, CDR2 SMNVEV (reference sequence). V was shortened by 4 bases and J by 3 bases, with 12 bases between the two germline ends. CDR3 protein: CASSSAGGYYGYTF. As DNA, the CDR3 is TGTGCCAGCAGTTCAGCGGGGGGCTACTATGGCTACACCTTC.

V usage is TRBV4-1 and J usage is TRBJ1-6; D ambiguous. CDR1 and CDR2 from the germline V gene are MGHRA and YSYEKL. This CDR3 region has 11 residues. Trimming stripped 4 bases from V and 19 bases from J, with 14 bases between. The CDR3 DNA sequence: TGCGCCAGCAGCCCCCGGGTCCTCGGACACTTT. It translates to CASSPRVLGHF.

This chain connects TRBV7-6 to TRBJ2-1; a weak D match, TRBD1 (6 bases). The CDR3 loop spans 17 amino acids. Trimming removed 0 bases from V and 5 bases from J, with 17 bases in between. The germline CDR1 and CDR2 sequences are SGHVS and FNYEAQ. CDR3 residues: CASSLATGTSFHNEQFF. The DNA of the CDR3 is TGTGCCAGCAGCTTAGCCACCGGGACAAGTTTTCACAATGAGCAGTTCTTC.

The chain recombines TRBV15 with TRBJ2-7; 9 bases agree with TRBD1. Germline-derived CDR1 and CDR2 are LNHNV and YYDKDF (reference sequence). The J segment lost 9 bases and the V segment lost 4 bases, leaving 13 bases of the junction unmatched. The CDR3 consists of 15 residues. CDR3 coding DNA: TGTGCCACCAGCAATTTCGGACAGGGGATACGAGGGCAGTACTTC. Translated, it gives CATSNFGQGIRGQYF.

Details on this clone: The identical CDR3 is also encoded by other nucleotide sequences in the sample. The chain carries TRBV11-3 and TRBJ2-1; 8 bases map to TRBD2. The germline CDR1 and CDR2 sequences are SGHNT and YENEEA. V was clipped by 1 base and J by 2 bases; unmatched bases: 1. The CDR3 totals 15 residues. CDR3 in amino acids: CASSLGAGAYNEQFF. The CDR3 DNA reads TGTGCCAGCAGCTTAGGAGCGGGAGCCTACAATGAGCAGTTCTTC.

This clone was recorded only once. The V gene is TRBV5-1, the J gene TRBJ2-7; D may be TRBD1 (5 bases). CDR3 length: 14 residues. The germline gives CDR1 SGHRS, CDR2 YFSETQ. V was shortened by 0 bases and J by 0 bases, with 7 bases between the two germline ends. Written as DNA, the CDR3 is TGCGCCAGCAGCTTGGACAGGATCTCCTACGAGCAGTACTTC. The encoded protein is CASSLDRISYEQYF.

The chain combines TRBV24-1 with TRBJ1-5; no reliable D call. The CDR3 is 14 amino acids. Trimming left V 4 bases short and J 7 bases short, with 13 bases between. CDR1 and CDR2 (germline): KGHDR, SFDVKD. CDR3 coding DNA: TGTGCCACCAGTGACCCCGGCCGAGGGCAGCCCCAGCATTTT. Translating it yields CATSDPGRGQPQHF.

The chain carries TRBV3-1 (or the pseudogene TRBV3-2) and TRBJ1-1; possible D gene TRBD1, 6 bases. The CDR3 has 14 amino acids. CDR1 is LGHDT and CDR2 is YNNKEL in the germline V gene (reference sequence). Trimming stripped 6 bases from V and 4 bases from J, with 15 bases between. For the CDR3, the DNA is TGTGCCAGCAGACCAGGGGTTGAGGGCACTGAAGCTTTCTTT. It specifies CASRPGVEGTEAFF.

The rearrangement uses TRBV24-1 and TRBJ2-6; D ambiguous. The CDR3 is 18 amino acids. V lost 6 bases and J 0 bases, leaving 17 bases between the germline ends. Germline V gene lookup returns CDR1 KGHDR and CDR2 SFDVKD. The CDR3 coding sequence is TGTGCCACCAGTCCTGGGCCGAACGACATCTCTGGGGCCAACGTCCTGACTTTC. Translated, it gives CATSPGPNDISGANVLTF.

The V and J genes are TRBV14 and TRBJ2-7; the D is unclear. V was trimmed by 0 bases and J by 2 bases, leaving 32 bases between them. The CDR3 is 22 residues long. CDR1 and CDR2 (germline): SGHDN, FVKESK. This CDR3 is CASSQDFYGIGRQPWKAYEQYF. The DNA for the CDR3 is TGTGCCAGCAGCCAAGATTTCTATGGTATAGGCAGGCAACCCTGGAAAGCCTACGAGCAGTACTTC.

J is TRBJ1-1 and V is TRBV4-1; 9 nucleotides agree with TRBD1. CDR1 is MGHRA and CDR2 is YSYEKL in the germline V gene. The CDR3 sequence is 15 residues long. V was clipped by 3 bases and J by 5 bases; unmatched bases: 7. CDR3 in amino acids: CASSHVTGGRTEAFF. For the CDR3, the DNA is TGCGCCAGCAGCCACGTTACAGGGGGCAGGACTGAAGCTTTCTTT.

This clone was detected once. V is TRBV7-6 and J is TRBJ2-3; 7 positions match TRBD2. The V gene end was trimmed by 8 bases and the J gene end by 4 bases; junction bases not matched to a gene: 9. The CDR3 loop spans 14 amino acids. The germline CDR1 and CDR2 sequences are SGHVS and FNYEAQ. CDR3 amino acids: CASGLARGADTQYF. CDR3 nucleotide sequence: TGTGCCAGCGGTCTGGCTCGGGGGGCAGATACGCAGTATTTT.

The chain joins TRBV7-2 to TRBJ2-5; D perhaps matches TRBD2 (6 bases). The V gene's germline CDR1 is SGHTA and CDR2 FQGNSA. The CDR3 extends over 15 amino acids. V gave up 10 bases and J gave up 5 bases, with 23 bases separating them. The CDR3 DNA reads as TGTGCCACCCTAAATTGGGGGACTTCGGGGGAGACCCAGTACTTC. Translation: CATLNWGTSGETQYF.